Presented here are 14 T cell receptor beta chains from one specimen sequenced in a study of shared clonotypes between healthy human individuals. The repertoire was sequenced with immunoSEQ multiplex PCR; TCRdb's copy has only in-frame clones and lacks some. The sample includes some 480,000 clones, 79% of them seen just once. Material: PBMCs. These receptors were collected from a woman aged 35 to 49 in good health. Some clones in this sample may be carry-over from other donors' samples.

The chain uses TRBV19 and TRBJ2-1; tentatively, D is TRBD1 or TRBD2 (5 bases each). This CDR3 contains 13 residues. Germline V gives CDR1 LNHDA, CDR2 SQIVND (reference sequence). With 5 bases removed from V and 5 bases from J, the gap between germline ends came to 10 bases. The CDR3 nucleotides read TGTGCCAGTAGTGGGGGACGCCACAATGAGCAGTTCTTC. Protein product: CASSGGRHNEQFF.

V gene TRBV7-8 combines with J gene TRBJ2-3; maybe TRBD1 (5 bases). This CDR3 has 16 amino acids. Germline V gene sequence: CDR1 SGHVS, CDR2 FQNEAQ. V was shortened by 7 bases and J by 0 bases, with 17 bases between the two germline ends. As DNA, the CDR3 is TGTGCCAGCACCATAGCCCAGGGATGGAGCACAGATACGCAGTATTTT. This encodes CASTIAQGWSTDTQYF.

The V call is TRBV4-3, the J call TRBJ2-1; perhaps TRBD2 as D (6 bases). The CDR3 covers 18 residues. Germline V gene data show CDR1 as LGHNA and CDR2 as YSLEER. V lost 0 bases, J lost 9 bases, and 24 bases lay in between. CDR3 bases: TGCGCCAGCAGCCAAGACAATAGGGACTCCTCCCGAGACAGTGAGCAGTTCTTC. This sequence encodes CASSQDNRDSSRDSEQFF.

Note on this clone: Other DNA sequences in the sample encode the same CDR3. The CDR3 region is CASSLVSYEQYF. The CDR3 bases are TGTGCCAGCAGCTTGGTATCCTACGAGCAGTACTTC. V and J are TRBV7-9 and TRBJ2-7; D remains ambiguous. This CDR3 comprises 12 residues. Germline loops: CDR1 SEHNR, CDR2 FQNEAQ (reference sequence). V was shortened by 3 bases and J by 1 base, with 4 bases between the two germline ends.

The V call is TRBV27, the J call TRBJ2-1; TRBD2 is a possible D gene (6 bases). CDR1 and CDR2 (germline): MNHEY, SMNVEV (reference sequence). Trimming removed 7 bases from V and 7 bases from J, with 20 bases in between. This CDR3 has 15 residues. The CDR3 nucleotides are TGTGCCAGCAACCCCAGTGGAGGGTTGAAGAATGAGCAGTTCTTC. Its protein product is CASNPSGGLKNEQFF.

This clone appeared a few times. The V and J genes are TRBV5-1 and TRBJ2-5; 8 bases are a match to TRBD2. Germline trimming cut 5 bases from V and 2 bases from J; bases unmatched to any gene: 5. Per germline, CDR1 SGHRS and CDR2 YFSETQ. This CDR3 comprises 14 residues. DNA for the CDR3: TGCGCCAGCAGAGTAACTAGCGGACAAGAGACCCAGTACTTC. Translation gives CASRVTSGQETQYF. The full variable domain, rest sourced from reference TRBV5-1 and TRBJ2-5, is KAGVTQTPRYLIKTRGQQVTLSCSPISGHRSVSWYQQTPGQGLQFLFEYFSETQRNKGNFPGRFSGRQFSNSRSEMNVSTLELGDSALYLCASRVTSGQETQYFGPGTRLLVL.

The table lists this clone with a few counts. The chain combines TRBV5-1 with TRBJ1-5, with D hard to call. The CDR3 is 14 residues long. Germline loops: CDR1 SGHRS, CDR2 YFSETQ. Deletions cut 0 bases from V and 7 bases from J, with 11 bases between. The CDR3 DNA sequence: TGCGCCAGCAGCTTGGCTGGCGGCGGGCAGCCCCAGCATTTT. Encoded protein: CASSLAGGGQPQHF.

This clone was seen a handful of times. The same CDR3 is also encoded by other DNA sequences in this sample. This sequence joins TRBV29-1 and TRBJ2-3; 8 bases line up with TRBD1. Trimming cost V 3 bases and J 1 base; bases outside gene matches: 3. The CDR3 consists of 14 residues. Germline V gene lookup returns CDR1 SQVTM and CDR2 ANQGSEA. CDR3 sequence: CSVDRGLGTDTQYF. The CDR3 nucleotides read TGCAGCGTTGACAGGGGGCTAGGCACAGATACGCAGTATTTT.

The rearrangement uses TRBV18 and TRBJ2-4; 9 bases line up with TRBD1. The V and J ends lost 3 bases and 7 bases, in that order; junction bases with no gene match: 1. The CDR3 has 13 amino acids. Germline V gives CDR1 KGHSH, CDR2 LQKENI. The CDR3 protein is CASSPGTGNIQYF. The CDR3 coding sequence is TGTGCCAGCTCACCTGGGACAGGGAACATTCAGTACTTC.

The rearrangement links TRBV28 to TRBJ2-5, with 9 bases lining up with TRBD2. The CDR3 sequence is 17 residues long. In germline, CDR1 is MDHEN, CDR2 SYDVKM. The junction had 16 bases not matched to a gene; V was cut back by 6 bases and J by 5 bases. In nucleotides, the CDR3 is TGTGCCAGCAGCCCCCTAATGGTAGCGGGAGTTCCGGAGACCCAGTACTTC. This gives the protein CASSPLMVAGVPETQYF.

V and J are TRBV6-5 and TRBJ1-2, with no clear D. Trimming shortened V by 4 bases and J by 4 bases, and 19 bases separated the two germline ends. CDR1 and CDR2 from the germline V gene are MNHEY and SVGAGI. The length of the CDR3 is 16 residues. As DNA, the CDR3 is TGTGCCAGCAGTTTAGCTCCCGAGGGCAGATTCTATGGCTACACCTTC. This translates into CASSLAPEGRFYGYTF.

This chain uses TRBV7-9 with TRBJ2-5, with a possible D match to TRBD2 (6 bases). Germline V gene data show CDR1 as SEHNR and CDR2 as FQNEAQ (reference sequence). CDR3 length equals 15 residues. Trimming stripped 6 bases from V and 2 bases from J, with 16 bases between. This CDR3 is CASRRTGTEQETQYF. CDR3 coding DNA: TGTGCCAGCAGACGTACCGGGACTGAACAAGAGACCCAGTACTTC.

The V call is TRBV7-9, the J call TRBJ2-1; 11 nucleotides match TRBD2. This CDR3 has 17 amino acids. V was pared by 4 bases and J by 9 bases, with 14 bases of the junction left unmatched. CDR1 is SEHNR and CDR2 is FQNEAQ in the germline V gene (reference sequence). CDR3 sequence reads: CASSSPGIAGGPSEQFF. CDR3 sequence (DNA): TGTGCCAGCAGCTCCCCTGGGATAGCGGGAGGGCCGAGTGAGCAGTTCTTC.

This chain uses TRBV6-4 with TRBJ2-7; D perhaps matches TRBD1 (6 bases). The germline V gene encodes CDR1 MRHNA and CDR2 SNTAGT. There are 18 residues in the CDR3. V was shortened by 3 bases and J by 1 base, with 22 bases between the two germline ends. The DNA of the CDR3 is TGTGCCAGCAGTGAAGGGGACCTCCGGGACAACAGATCCTACGAGCAGTACTTC. Translated, it gives CASSEGDLRDNRSYEQYF.